What follows describes a single T cell receptor (beta chain). Its antigen target is currently unknown. Nothing much larger sits one base from this clone, and base qualities are not available. Hyperthyroidism was considered stable if no progression to ophthalmopathy occurred within 18 months of follow-up. Patients with hyperthyroidism were aged 18 to 65 years, had been newly diagnosed, and had a disease duration of less than 2 months. Patients with other autoimmune diseases, uncontrolled infections, pregnancy or lactation were excluded. Clinical symptoms, serum thyroxine, TRAb, thyroid ultrasound and orbital computed tomography formed the basis of the diagnosis. Ficoll-Paque density gradient centrifugation was used to isolate PBMCs from approximately 10 ml of fresh peripheral blood. Total RNA was extracted using Trizol reagent, and RNA quality was checked on an Agilent 2100 Bioanalyzer. For repertoire sequencing, the TCR beta CDR3 regions were amplified from RNA transcripts. The first round was an RT-PCR using HTBI primers with the Qiagen OneStep RT-PCR kit, and this first round was followed by a second-round multiplex PCR, then size selection and purification. Libraries were sequenced on an Illumina HiSeq2000 using paired-end 100 bp reads. Processing in the source paper ran as follows. SOAPnuke was used to process the reads, throwing out any read that had adapters, had uncalled bases, had a mean Phred below 15, or lacked an exact constant-primer or identifier match. COPE v1.2.5 was used to merge the high-quality paired reads. Each unique nucleotide sequence was treated as a clonotype, and MiTCR v1.1 was used to align the clonotypes to the IMGT TRB V, D and J references. The analysis was limited to V-J combinations with a frequency above 0.0001, which together covered 99.2% of repertoires. For each V-J combination, a TCR clonal expansion and chaos score was defined as F50 clonal expansion divided by the chaos observed in the TCRdist matrix. Features were reduced by Welch's t-statistics and random forest to over 10 V-J combinations, which fed a naive Bayes classifier. Thyroid-blood repertoire similarity was quantified with the Morisita-Horn index. The public reads were run again by TCRdb, first through fastp at Q25 and then through MiXCR, and only productive beta chains were kept. Rows with one shared CDR3 protein collapse into an entry with the most common genes and DNA. What appears here as the V and J calls and clone size reflects TCRdb's work, not the paper's. This sample has hundreds of thousands of distinct CDR3 sequences in its table, and approximately 22% of those were observed once. The ten largest clones represent more than 5.5% of the sample.

This sample was included in a study of Graves' ophthalmopathy and Graves' hyperthyroidism (dated by TCRdb to between 2018 and 2020). Notes on the research overall: Peripheral blood was collected before any treatment was given, at the time of initial diagnosis. The study used signatures of the TCR beta repertoire to tell Graves' ophthalmopathy apart from Graves' hyperthyroidism and to predict which patients would progress to ophthalmopathy. The 100 or so discovery patients were randomly split 7:3 into training and test sets. In more than five hyperthyroidism patients, the T-cell repertoires found in thyroid tissue were compared with those found in blood. Following sampling, methimazole starting at 30 mg daily was administered to hyperthyroidism patients, and high-dose intravenous methylprednisolone was administered to ophthalmopathy patients. An independent validation cohort was composed of 18 hyperthyroidism patients and around 16 patients who later progressed from hyperthyroidism to ophthalmopathy. In total, some 130 blood samples were TCR-sequenced: 43 ophthalmopathy, some 75 hyperthyroidism and some 17 hyperthyroidism-to-ophthalmopathy patients. To explore V-J signatures that distinguish ophthalmopathy from hyperthyroidism, a discovery set of about a hundred patients was enrolled, made up of 43 with ophthalmopathy and 57 with stable hyperthyroidism. The paper's findings and limits, for the study overall: Most of the expanded thyroid clonotypes with a frequency above 0.001 were also detected in blood, and it was suggested that the thyroid immune response may be reflected by blood repertoires. Ophthalmopathy was separated from stable hyperthyroidism by the 13-signature model with 85% to 90% sensitivity and 81% to 83% specificity in cross-validation and with 80%/75% in the test set. In validation, the model predicted ophthalmopathy progression with about 70% sensitivity and about 77% specificity; some 13 predicted patients were CT-confirmed with GO in a median of 6.5 months. No statistical method was used to predetermine the sample size, and group allocation was not hidden from the investigators.

Sequences LGHDT (CDR1) and YNNKEL (CDR2) are obtained from the germline V gene (reference sequence). V gives up 4 bases and J gives up 7 bases, and the segment between their germline ends measures 11 bases. Spanning cysteine to phenylalanine, the CDR3 consists of 12 amino acids. CDR3 DNA only is kept here, 36 bases in frame from base 1. The sample consisted of peripheral blood. The receptor was isolated from a woman aged 18-35 years with stable Graves' hyperthyroidism. Some clones in this sample may be carry-over from other donors' samples. Donor details come from another sample of the same person, matched by shared clones. The rearrangement combines TRBV3-1 with TRBJ2-7, with no reliable assignment of the D segment. The CDR3 here reads CASSPRVDEQYF. The DNA is TGTGCCAGCAGCCCCCGAGTAGATGAGCAGTACTTC.